The next 12 T cell receptor beta chains were all read from a single sample in a study of blood T cell repertoires in COVID-19. Only in-frame clones appear in the TCRdb table, and some are missing; sequencing was by immunoSEQ multiplex PCR. The sample consists of roughly 100,000 clones, about 86% of them appearing once. The specimen sequenced was peripheral blood. These receptors were obtained from an elderly woman with active or convalescent COVID-19.

This chain connects TRBV7-2 to TRBJ1-3, with 8 bases fitting TRBD1. V shed 4 bases and J 7 bases; nucleotides not matched to a gene: 6. The germline V gene has CDR1 SGHTA and CDR2 FQGNSA. This CDR3 is 14 amino acids long. The CDR3 spells CASSSSQGGNTIYF. In DNA, the CDR3 is TGTGCCAGCAGCTCGTCACAGGGGGGGAACACCATATATTTT.

This clone has a single count. The rearrangement joins TRBV28 to TRBJ2-3; the match to TRBD1 covers 9 bases. This CDR3 has 15 residues. Germline lookup yields CDR1 MDHEN and CDR2 SYDVKM. V shed 5 bases and J 5 bases; nucleotides not matched to a gene: 8. CDR3: CASSTSRDREDTQYF. CDR3 nucleotide sequence: TGTGCCAGCAGTACGTCCCGGGACAGGGAAGATACGCAGTATTTT.

This chain joins TRBV7-9 and TRBJ2-7; 12 bases line up with TRBD2. This CDR3 is 17 amino acids long. J gave up 0 bases and V 1 base, and 4 bases lay outside the gene matches. Germline lookup yields CDR1 SEHNR and CDR2 FQNEAQ (reference sequence). The CDR3: CASSLGLAGESSYEQYF. CDR3 DNA sequence: TGTGCCAGCAGCTTAGGACTAGCGGGAGAGAGCTCCTACGAGCAGTACTTC.

The chain uses TRBV6-5 and TRBJ1-3; TRBD1 might be the D (6 bases). CDR1 and CDR2 (germline): MNHEY, SVGAGI. The germline V and J ends were trimmed by 6 bases and 0 bases, with 9 bases remaining between them. The CDR3 spans 14 residues. The CDR3 region is CASRDRSSGNTIYF. CDR3 in DNA: TGTGCCAGCAGAGACAGGAGCTCTGGAAACACCATATATTTT.

V gene TRBV10-3 combines with J gene TRBJ2-7; D gene ambiguous. The CDR3 extends over 12 amino acids. The germline V and J ends were trimmed by 0 bases and 6 bases, with 6 bases remaining between them. Germline CDR1 and CDR2: ENHRY and SYGVKD. Written as DNA, the CDR3 is TGTGCCATCAGTGAGTCGAACGGCGAGCAGTACTTC. Translating it yields CAISESNGEQYF.

This chain links TRBV28 with TRBJ2-7; D is uncertain. The germline V gene encodes CDR1 MDHEN and CDR2 SYDVKM. Between the trimmed V and J ends, which lost 6 bases and 6 bases, there was a span of 6 bases. This CDR3 is 10 amino acids long. The CDR3 spells CASSAGEQYF. DNA for the CDR3: TGTGCCAGCAGCGCCGGCGAGCAGTACTTC.

This sequence joins TRBV7-9 and TRBJ2-1, with a possible D match to TRBD2 (5 bases). Trimming left V 3 bases short and J 8 bases short, with 17 bases between. The CDR3 loop spans 15 amino acids. CDR1 SEHNR and CDR2 FQNEAQ come from the germline V gene (reference sequence). Here the CDR3 reads CASSLGMVLRDEQFF. In DNA form, the CDR3 reads TGTGCCAGCAGCTTGGGCATGGTCCTGCGGGATGAGCAGTTCTTC.

CDR3 amino acids: CASIPDRANSPLHF. The CDR3 DNA reads TGTGCCAGCATCCCCGACAGGGCTAATTCACCCCTCCACTTT. The genes are TRBV2 and TRBJ1-6; 7 positions match TRBD1. The CDR3 is 14 amino acids. CDR1 and CDR2 (germline): SNHLY, FYNNEI. V was pared by 7 bases and J by 6 bases, with 6 bases of the junction left unmatched.

The V call is TRBV9, the J call TRBJ2-1, with TRBD2 matching 14 bases. The CDR3 is 16 residues long. The V and J ends lost 4 bases and 8 bases, in that order; junction bases with no gene match: 8. The V gene's germline CDR1 is SGDLS and CDR2 YYNGEE. The CDR3 reads CASSITGTSGSYEQFF. The CDR3 DNA is TGTGCCAGCAGCATAACCGGGACTAGCGGGAGTTATGAGCAGTTCTTC.

This chain uses TRBV23-1 with TRBJ1-1; tentative D call: TRBD1 (5 bases). TRBV23-1 is placed among ORFs of uncertain function. This CDR3 has 13 residues. V lost 8 bases and J 1 base, leaving 11 bases between the germline ends. The CDR3 DNA reads as TGCGCCAGCGGACAAAGACAGAACACTGAAGCTTTCTTT. It codes for CASGQRQNTEAFF.

The J gene is TRBJ2-3, the V gene TRBV5-1; 11 bases fit TRBD2. CDR1 is SGHRS, CDR2 YFSETQ, per germline. The CDR3 has 15 residues. V lost 3 bases, J lost 5 bases, and 5 bases stayed unmatched. Here the CDR3 DNA reads TGCGCCAGCAGCTCTAGCGGGGGGAATGGAGATACGCAGTATTTT. This sequence encodes CASSSSGGNGDTQYF.

There are a few counts of this clone. The chain carries TRBV25-1 and TRBJ2-2, with D possibly being TRBD2 (6 bases). Germline V gives CDR1 MGHDK, CDR2 SYGVNS. The CDR3 loop spans 15 amino acids. V lost 4 bases and J 4 bases, leaving 13 bases between the germline ends. Written as DNA, the CDR3 is TGTGCCAGCAGTGCGACTAGTGGTGTCACCGGGGAGCTGTTTTTT. Its translation: CASSATSGVTGELFF.